The source of this T cell receptor (beta chain) is a study of cytomegalovirus exposure and HLA in healthy donors. Study-wide points: Across donors, most TCRs were seen rarely, yet some public ones were widespread. A missense variant in DCLRE1C was later tied to TCR beta V- and J-gene trimming.

In the PCR, 60 Vbeta and 13 Jbeta primers were used. Per the original methods: The count from a later analysis was 70 million to 85 million unique TCR beta chains, some 10 million of them shared. The assay was immunoSEQ multiplex PCR, and TCRdb's table has in-frame clones only and misses some. V and J calls and clone size are given by that table; D and trimming were obtained from the DNA. The sample has roughly 200,000 clones, 70% to 85% seen once. The donors comprised healthy bone marrow donors. On this clone: Its cognate antigen is unknown.

The sequenced material came from PBMCs. This receptor was identified in a man aged 35 to 55 in good health and CMV-seropositive.

The CDR3 spells CACRQDTNSGNTIYF. CDR3 nucleotide sequence: TGTGCCTGCCGACAGGACACTAACTCTGGAAACACCATATATTTT. The chain is built from TRBV19 and TRBJ1-3; possible D gene TRBD1, 6 bases. V shed 11 bases and J shed 0 bases, with 17 bases lying between them. The CDR3 loop spans 15 amino acids. The germline V gene encodes CDR1 LNHDA and CDR2 SQIVND (reference sequence).